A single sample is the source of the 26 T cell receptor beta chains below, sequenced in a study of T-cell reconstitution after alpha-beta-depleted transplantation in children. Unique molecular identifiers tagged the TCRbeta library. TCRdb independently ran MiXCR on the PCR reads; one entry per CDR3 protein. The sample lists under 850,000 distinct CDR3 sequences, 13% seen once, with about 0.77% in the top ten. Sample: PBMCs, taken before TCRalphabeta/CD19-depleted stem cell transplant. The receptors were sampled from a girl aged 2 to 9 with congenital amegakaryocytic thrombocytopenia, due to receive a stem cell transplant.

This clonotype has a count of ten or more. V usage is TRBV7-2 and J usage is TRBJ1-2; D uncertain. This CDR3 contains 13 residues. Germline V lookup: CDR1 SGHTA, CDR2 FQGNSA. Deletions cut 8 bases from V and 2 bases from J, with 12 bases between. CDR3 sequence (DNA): TGTGCCAGCGCCTGGTCTACCAACTATGGCTACACCTTC. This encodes CASAWSTNYGYTF. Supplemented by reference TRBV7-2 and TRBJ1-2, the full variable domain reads GAGVSQSPSNKVTEKGKDVELRCDPISGHTALYWYRQSLGQGLEFLIYFQGNSAPDKSGLPSDRFSAERTGGSVSTLTIQRTQQEDSAVYLCASAWSTNYGYTFGSGTRLTVV.

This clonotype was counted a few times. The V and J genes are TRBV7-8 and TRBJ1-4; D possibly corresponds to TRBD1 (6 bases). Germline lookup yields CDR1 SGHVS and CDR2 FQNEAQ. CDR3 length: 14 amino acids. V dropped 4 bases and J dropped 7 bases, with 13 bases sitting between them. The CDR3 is CASSSSRGAEKLFF. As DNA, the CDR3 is TGTGCCAGCAGCTCTTCGCGGGGGGCTGAAAAACTGTTTTTT.

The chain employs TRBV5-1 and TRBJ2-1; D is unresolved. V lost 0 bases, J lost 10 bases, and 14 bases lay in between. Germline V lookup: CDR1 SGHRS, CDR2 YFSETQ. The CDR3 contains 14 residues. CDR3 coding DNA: TGCGCCAGCAGCTTGGCCTCCGGAAGCAGAGAGCAGTTCTTC. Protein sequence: CASSLASGSREQFF.

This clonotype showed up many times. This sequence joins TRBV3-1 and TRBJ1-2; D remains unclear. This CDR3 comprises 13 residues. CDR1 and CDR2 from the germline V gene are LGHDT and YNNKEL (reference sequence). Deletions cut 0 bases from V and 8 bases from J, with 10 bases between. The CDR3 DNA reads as TGTGCCAGCAGCCAAGACACCTTAAGCGGCTACACCTTC. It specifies CASSQDTLSGYTF.

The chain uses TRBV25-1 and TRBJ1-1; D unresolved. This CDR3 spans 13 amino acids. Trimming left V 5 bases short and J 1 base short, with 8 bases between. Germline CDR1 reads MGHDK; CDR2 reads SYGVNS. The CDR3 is CASSTDWNTEAFF. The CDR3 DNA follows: TGTGCCAGCAGTACAGACTGGAACACTGAAGCTTTCTTT. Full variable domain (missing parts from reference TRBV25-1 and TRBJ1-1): EADIYQTPRYLVIGTGKKITLECSQTMGHDKMYWYQQDPGMELHLIHYSYGVNSTEKGDLSSESTVSRIRTEHFPLTLESARPSHTSQYLCASSTDWNTEAFFGQGTRLTVV.

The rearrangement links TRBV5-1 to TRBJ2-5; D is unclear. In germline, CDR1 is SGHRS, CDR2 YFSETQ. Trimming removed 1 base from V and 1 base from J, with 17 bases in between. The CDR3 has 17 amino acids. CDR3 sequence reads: CASSLISSGRLQETQYF. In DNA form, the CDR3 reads TGCGCCAGCAGCTTGATTAGCTCCGGCAGACTCCAAGAGACCCAGTACTTC.

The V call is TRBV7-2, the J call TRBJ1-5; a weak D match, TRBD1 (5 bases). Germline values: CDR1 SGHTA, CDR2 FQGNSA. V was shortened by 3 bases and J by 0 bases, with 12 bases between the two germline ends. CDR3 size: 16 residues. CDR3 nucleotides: TGTGCCAGCAGCTTCTCGGGGGGGTATAGCAATCAGCCCCAGCATTTT. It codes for CASSFSGGYSNQPQHF.

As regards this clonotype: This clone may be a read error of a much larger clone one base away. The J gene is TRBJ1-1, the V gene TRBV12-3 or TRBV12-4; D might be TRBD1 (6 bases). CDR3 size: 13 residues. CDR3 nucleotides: TGTGCCAGCCACAGGGAGATTCGCACTGAAGCTTCCTTT. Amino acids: CASHREIRTEASF.

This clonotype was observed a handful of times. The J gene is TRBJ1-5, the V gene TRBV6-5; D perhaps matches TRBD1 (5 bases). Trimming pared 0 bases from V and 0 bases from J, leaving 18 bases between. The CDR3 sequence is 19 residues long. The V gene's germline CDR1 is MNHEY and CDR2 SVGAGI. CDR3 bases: TGTGCCAGCAGTTACTCTCCCCTCTGGGGGAGGTCTAGCAATCAGCCCCAGCATTTT. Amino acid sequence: CASSYSPLWGRSSNQPQHF.

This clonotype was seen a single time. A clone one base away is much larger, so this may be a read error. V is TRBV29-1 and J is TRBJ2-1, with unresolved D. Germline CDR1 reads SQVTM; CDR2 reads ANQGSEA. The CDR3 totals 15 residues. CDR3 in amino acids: CIVELSLAPADEQFF. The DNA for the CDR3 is TGCATCGTTGAATTGTCGCTGGCTCCGGCGGATGAGCAGTTCTTC.

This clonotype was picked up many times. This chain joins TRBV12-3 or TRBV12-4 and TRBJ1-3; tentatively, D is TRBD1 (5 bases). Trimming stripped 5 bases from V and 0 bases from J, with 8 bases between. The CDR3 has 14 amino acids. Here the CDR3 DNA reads TGTGCCAGCAGTCTCGGGACCTCTGGAAACACCATATATTTT. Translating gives CASSLGTSGNTIYF.

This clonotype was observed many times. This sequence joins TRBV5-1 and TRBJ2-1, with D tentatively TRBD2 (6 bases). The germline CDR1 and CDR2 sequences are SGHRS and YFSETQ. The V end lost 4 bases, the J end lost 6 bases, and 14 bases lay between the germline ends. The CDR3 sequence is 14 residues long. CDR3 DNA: TGCGCCAGCAGCAGCCTACTAGCTAGCAATGAGCAGTTCTTC. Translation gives CASSSLLASNEQFF.

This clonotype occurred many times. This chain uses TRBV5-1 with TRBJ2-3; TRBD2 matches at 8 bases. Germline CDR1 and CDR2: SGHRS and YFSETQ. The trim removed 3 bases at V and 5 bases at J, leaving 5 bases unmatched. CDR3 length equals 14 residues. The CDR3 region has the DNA TGCGCCAGCAGCTGGGGGGCGGGAGGAGATACGCAGTATTTT. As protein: CASSWGAGGDTQYF.

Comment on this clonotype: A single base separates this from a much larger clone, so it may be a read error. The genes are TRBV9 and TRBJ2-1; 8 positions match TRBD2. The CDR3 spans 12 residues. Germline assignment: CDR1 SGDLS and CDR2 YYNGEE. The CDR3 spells CASSGTSLGPIF. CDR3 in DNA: TGTGCCAGCAGCGGGACTAGCTTGGGTCCGATCTTC. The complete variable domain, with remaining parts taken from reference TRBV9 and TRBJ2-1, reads DSGVTQTPKHLITATGQRVTLRCSPRSGDLSVYWYQQSLDQGLQFLIQYYNGEERAKGNILERFSAQQFPDLHSELNLSSLELGDSALYFCASSGTSLGPIFGPGTRLTVL.

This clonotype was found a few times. The CDR3 loop reads CASSAEDSYEQYF. CDR3 DNA: TGTGCCAGCAGCGCCGAAGACAGCTACGAGCAGTACTTC. V usage is TRBV7-9 and J usage is TRBJ2-7, with a weak D call TRBD1 (5 bases). Germline V CDR1 and CDR2: SEHNR, FQNEAQ (reference sequence). The CDR3 is 13 amino acids. The germline V and J ends were trimmed by 5 bases and 3 bases, with 11 bases remaining between them.

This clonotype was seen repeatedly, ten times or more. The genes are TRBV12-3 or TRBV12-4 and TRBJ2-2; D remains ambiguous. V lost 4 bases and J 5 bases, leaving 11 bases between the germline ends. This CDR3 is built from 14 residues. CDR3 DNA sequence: TGTGCCAGCAGTTCCGGTGTTACTACCGGGGAGCTGTTTTTT. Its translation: CASSSGVTTGELFF.

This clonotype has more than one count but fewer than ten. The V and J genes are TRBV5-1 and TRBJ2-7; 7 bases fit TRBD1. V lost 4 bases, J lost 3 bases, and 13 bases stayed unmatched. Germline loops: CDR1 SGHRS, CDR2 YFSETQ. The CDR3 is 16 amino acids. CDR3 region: CASSGRTGGKVYEQYF. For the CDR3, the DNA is TGCGCCAGCAGCGGCCGGACAGGAGGTAAGGTCTACGAGCAGTACTTC.

The CDR3 region has the DNA TGCGCCAGCAGCCAAGATAGTATTGGGCACCAAGAGACCCAGTACTTC. Residues: CASSQDSIGHQETQYF. The chain has TRBV4-1 and TRBJ2-5; D uncertain. Germline V gene sequence: CDR1 MGHRA, CDR2 YSYEKL. Between the trimmed V and J ends, which lost 0 bases and 0 bases, there was a span of 11 bases. This CDR3 comprises 16 residues.

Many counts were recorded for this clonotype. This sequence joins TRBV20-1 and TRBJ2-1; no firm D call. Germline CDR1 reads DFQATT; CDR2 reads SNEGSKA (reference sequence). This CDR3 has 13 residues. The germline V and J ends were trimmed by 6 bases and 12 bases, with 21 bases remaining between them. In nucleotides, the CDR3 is TGCAGTGCAGTCCGCCCCTTGGGTTATGGGCAGTTCTTC. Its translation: CSAVRPLGYGQFF.

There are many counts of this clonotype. The CDR3 DNA sequence: TGTGCCAGTAGTATAGCCTCCGGACAGGGCTATGGCTACACCTTC. This sequence encodes CASSIASGQGYGYTF. This rearrangement joins TRBV19 to TRBJ1-2; 8 positions match TRBD1. Germline trimming cut 1 base from V and 4 bases from J; bases unmatched to any gene: 5. The CDR3 spans 15 residues. Germline V gene lookup returns CDR1 LNHDA and CDR2 SQIVND (reference sequence).

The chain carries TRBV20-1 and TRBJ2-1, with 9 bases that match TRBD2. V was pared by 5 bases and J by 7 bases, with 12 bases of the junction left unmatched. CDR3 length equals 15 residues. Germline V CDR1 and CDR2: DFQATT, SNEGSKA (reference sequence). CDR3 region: CSADSGSPVKNEQFF. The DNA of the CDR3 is TGCAGTGCTGATAGCGGGAGCCCGGTAAAGAATGAGCAGTTCTTC.

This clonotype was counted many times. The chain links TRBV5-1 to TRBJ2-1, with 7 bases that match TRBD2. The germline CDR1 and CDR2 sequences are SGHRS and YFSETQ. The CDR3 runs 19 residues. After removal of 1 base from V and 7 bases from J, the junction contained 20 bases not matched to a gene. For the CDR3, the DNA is TGCGCCAGCAGCTTGTCTTCGGGGAGAGCTAGCGGCCTAGGTAATGAGCAGTTCTTC. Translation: CASSLSSGRASGLGNEQFF.

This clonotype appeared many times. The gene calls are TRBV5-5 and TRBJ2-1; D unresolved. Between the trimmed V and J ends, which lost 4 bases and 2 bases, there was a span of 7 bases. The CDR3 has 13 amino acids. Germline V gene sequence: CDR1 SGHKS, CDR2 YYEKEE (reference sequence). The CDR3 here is CASSALTYNEQFF. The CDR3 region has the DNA TGTGCCAGCAGCGCGCTTACCTACAATGAGCAGTTCTTC.

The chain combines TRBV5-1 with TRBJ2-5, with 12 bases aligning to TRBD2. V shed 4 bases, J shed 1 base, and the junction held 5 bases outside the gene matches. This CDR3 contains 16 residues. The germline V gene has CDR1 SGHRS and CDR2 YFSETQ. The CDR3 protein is CASSLGTSGLQETQYF. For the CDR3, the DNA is TGCGCCAGCAGCCTGGGGACTAGCGGGCTCCAAGAGACCCAGTACTTC.

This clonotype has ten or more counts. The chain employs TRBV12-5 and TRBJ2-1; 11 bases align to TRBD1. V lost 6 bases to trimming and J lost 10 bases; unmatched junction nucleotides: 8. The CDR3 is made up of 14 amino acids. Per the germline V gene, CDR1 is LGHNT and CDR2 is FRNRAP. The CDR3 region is CASGTGQGAREQFF. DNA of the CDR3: TGTGCTAGTGGAACAGGACAGGGGGCCAGGGAGCAGTTCTTC.

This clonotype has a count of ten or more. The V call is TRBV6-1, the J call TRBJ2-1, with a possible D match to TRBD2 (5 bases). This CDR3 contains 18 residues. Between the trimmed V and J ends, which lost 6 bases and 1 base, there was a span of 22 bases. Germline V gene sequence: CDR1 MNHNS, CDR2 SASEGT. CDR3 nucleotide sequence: TGTGCCAGCAGCGACCGGGATTCTATTGAGTGGTCCTACAATGAGCAGTTCTTC. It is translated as CASSDRDSIEWSYNEQFF.